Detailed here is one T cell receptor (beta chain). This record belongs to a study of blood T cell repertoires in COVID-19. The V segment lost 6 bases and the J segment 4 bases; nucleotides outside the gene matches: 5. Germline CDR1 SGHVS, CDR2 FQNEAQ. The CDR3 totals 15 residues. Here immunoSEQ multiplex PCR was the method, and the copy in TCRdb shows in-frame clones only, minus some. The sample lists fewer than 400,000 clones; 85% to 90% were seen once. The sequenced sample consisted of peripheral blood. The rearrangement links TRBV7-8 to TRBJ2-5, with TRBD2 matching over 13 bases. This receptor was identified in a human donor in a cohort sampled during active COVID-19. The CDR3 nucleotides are TGTGCCAGCAGGCGGACTAGCGGGAGTGGAGAGACCCAGTACTTC. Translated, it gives CASRRTSGSGETQYF. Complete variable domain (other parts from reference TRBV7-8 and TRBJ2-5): GAGVSQSPRYKVAKRGQDVALRCDPISGHVSLFWYQQALGQGPEFLTYFQNEAQLDKSGLPSDRFFAERPEGSVSTLKIQRTQQEDSAVYLCASRRTSGSGETQYFGPGTRLLVL.